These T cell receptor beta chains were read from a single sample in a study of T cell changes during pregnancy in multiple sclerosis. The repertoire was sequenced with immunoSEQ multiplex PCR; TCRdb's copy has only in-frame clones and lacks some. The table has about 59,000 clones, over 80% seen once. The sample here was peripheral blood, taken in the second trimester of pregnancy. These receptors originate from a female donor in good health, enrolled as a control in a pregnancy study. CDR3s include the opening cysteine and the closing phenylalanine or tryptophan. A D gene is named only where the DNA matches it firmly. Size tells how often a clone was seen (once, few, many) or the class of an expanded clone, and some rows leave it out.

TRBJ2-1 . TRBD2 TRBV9 CASSVVTSGGNEQFF TGTGCCAGCAGCGTAGTTACTAGCGGGGGCAATGAGCAGTTCTTC
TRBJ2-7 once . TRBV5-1 CASSEDTQKYF TGCGCCAGCAGCGAGGACACACAGAAGTACTTC
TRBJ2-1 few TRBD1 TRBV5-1 CASSWDRVNEQFF TGCGCCAGCAGCTGGGACAGGGTCAATGAGCAGTTCTTC
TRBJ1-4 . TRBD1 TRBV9 CASGRDSRNEKLFF TGTGCCAGCGGACGGGACAGCCGTAATGAAAAACTGTTTTTT
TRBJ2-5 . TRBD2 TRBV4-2 CASSQPGLAGGQETQYF TGTGCCAGCAGCCAGCCGGGACTAGCGGGGGGGCAAGAGACCCAGTACTTC
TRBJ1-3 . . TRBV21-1 CASSKATGFFSGNTIYF TGTGCCAGCAGCAAAGCCACAGGATTCTTCTCTGGAAACACCATATATTTT
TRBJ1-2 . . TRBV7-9 CASSLAAVKFSF TGTGCCAGCAGCTTAGCTGCGGTCAAATTTTCCTTC
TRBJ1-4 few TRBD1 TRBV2 CASSEMGQTNEKLFF TGTGCCAGCAGTGAAATGGGACAGACTAATGAAAAACTGTTTTTT
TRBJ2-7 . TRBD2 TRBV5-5 CASSYRTSGVYEQYF TGTGCCAGCAGCTACCGGACTAGCGGGGTTTACGAGCAGTACTTC
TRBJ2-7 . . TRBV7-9 CASSLGQVYEQYF TGTGCCAGCAGCTTAGGGCAGGTCTACGAGCAGTACTTC
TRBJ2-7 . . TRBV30 CAWSNRVYEQYF TGTGCCTGGAGTAACAGGGTCTACGAGCAGTACTTC
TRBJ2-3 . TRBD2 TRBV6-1 CASSEGLGGADTQYF TGTGCCAGCAGTGAGGGACTAGGGGGGGCAGATACGCAGTATTTT
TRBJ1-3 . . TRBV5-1 CASSLEGVPGNTIYF TGCGCCAGCAGCTTGGAAGGGGTGCCAGGAAACACCATATATTTT
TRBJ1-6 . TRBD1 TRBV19 CASTYSGTGQSPLHF TGTGCCAGTACCTACTCCGGGACAGGGCAATCACCCCTCCACTTT
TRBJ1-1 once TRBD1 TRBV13 CASLDRGPNTEAFF TGTGCCAGTCTGGACAGGGGGCCGAACACTGAAGCTTTCTTT
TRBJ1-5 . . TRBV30 CAWSGQFNQPQHF TGTGCCTGGAGTGGACAGTTCAATCAGCCCCAGCATTTT
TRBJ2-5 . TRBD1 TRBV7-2 CASSLGLPGQGSETQYF TGTGCCAGCAGCTTAGGATTGCCGGGACAGGGATCAGAGACCCAGTACTTC
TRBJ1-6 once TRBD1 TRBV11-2 CASSLQSYLRGLENSPLHF TGTGCCAGCAGCTTACAGTCTTACCTTAGGGGGCTCGAGAATTCACCCCTCCACTTT
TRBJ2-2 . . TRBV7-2 CASSLEAISGELFF TGTGCCAGCAGCCTTGAGGCTATTAGCGGGGAGCTGTTTTTT
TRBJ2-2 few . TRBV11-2 CASSLAGVNTGELFF TGTGCCAGCAGCTTAGCCGGGGTCAACACCGGGGAGCTGTTTTTT
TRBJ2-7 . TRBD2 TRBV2 CASSLAGATSYEQYF TGTGCCAGCAGTTTAGCGGGAGCCACCTCCTACGAGCAGTACTTC
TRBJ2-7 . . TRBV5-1 CASSWNSGRYEQYF TGCGCCAGCAGCTGGAACAGCGGCCGCTACGAGCAGTACTTC
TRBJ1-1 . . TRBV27 CASSPGGTEAFF TGTGCCAGCAGCCCGGGTGGCACTGAAGCTTTCTTT
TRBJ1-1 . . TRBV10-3 CAISSGTQVSEAFF TGTGCCATCAGTTCCGGGACACAGGTTTCGGAAGCTTTCTTT
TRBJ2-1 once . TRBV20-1 CSAYDNEQFF TGCAGTGCTTATGACAATGAGCAGTTCTTC
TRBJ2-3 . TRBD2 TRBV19 CASTLVAGGLDTQYF TGTGCCAGTACCCTGGTCGCGGGGGGGCTGGATACGCAGTATTTT
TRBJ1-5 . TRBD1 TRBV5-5 CASSLGSTGNQPQHF TGTGCCAGCAGCCTGGGGTCGACAGGGAATCAGCCCCAGCATTTT
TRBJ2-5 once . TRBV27 CASSKSTAPGTQYF TGTGCCAGCAGTAAATCCACCGCACCGGGGACCCAGTACTTC
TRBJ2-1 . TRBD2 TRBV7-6 CASSFQAGGVNEQFF TGTGCCAGCAGCTTTCAAGCGGGAGGGGTCAATGAGCAGTTCTTC
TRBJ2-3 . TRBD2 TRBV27 CASSLVAGGTDTQYF TGTGCCAGCAGTTTAGTAGCGGGAGGGACAGATACGCAGTATTTT
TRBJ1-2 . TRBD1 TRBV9 CASSVAPGGEYYGYTF TGTGCCAGCAGCGTTGCCCCAGGGGGCGAATACTATGGCTACACCTTC
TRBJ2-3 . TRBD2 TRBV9 CASSAAGPDTQYF TGTGCCAGCAGCGCAGCGGGGCCGGATACGCAGTATTTT
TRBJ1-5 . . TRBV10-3 CAISERGLGNQPQHF TGTGCCATCAGTGAGAGGGGACTGGGCAATCAGCCCCAGCATTTT
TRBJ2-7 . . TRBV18 CASSLSGTSSYEQYF TGTGCCAGCTCACTCAGCGGAACCAGCTCCTACGAGCAGTACTTC
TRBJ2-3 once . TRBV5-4 CASSLEQADTQYF TGTGCCAGCAGCTTGGAGCAGGCAGATACGCAGTATTTT
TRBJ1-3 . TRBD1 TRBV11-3 CASSPMETGTKKGNTIYF TGTGCCAGCAGCCCCATGGAGACAGGGACCAAAAAAGGAAACACCATATATTTT
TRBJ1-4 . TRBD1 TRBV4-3 CASSQATDWGQGEKLFF TGCGCCAGCAGCCAAGCAACCGATTGGGGACAGGGGGAAAAACTGTTTTTT
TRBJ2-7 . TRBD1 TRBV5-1 CASSPGTGGYEQYF TGCGCCAGCAGCCCCGGGACAGGGGGATACGAGCAGTACTTC
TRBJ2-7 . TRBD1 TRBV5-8 CASSQGTGGSYEQYF TGTGCCAGCAGCCAAGGGACAGGGGGCTCCTACGAGCAGTACTTC
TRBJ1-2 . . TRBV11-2 CASSLGGTGYGYTF TGTGCCAGCAGCTTAGGGGGAACAGGGTATGGCTACACCTTC
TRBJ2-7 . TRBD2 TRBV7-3 CASSLEREGHEQYF TGTGCCAGCAGCTTGGAGCGGGAGGGCCACGAGCAGTACTTC
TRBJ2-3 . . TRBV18 CASSRGGAGDTQYF TGTGCCAGCTCACGAGGGGGGGCCGGAGATACGCAGTATTTT